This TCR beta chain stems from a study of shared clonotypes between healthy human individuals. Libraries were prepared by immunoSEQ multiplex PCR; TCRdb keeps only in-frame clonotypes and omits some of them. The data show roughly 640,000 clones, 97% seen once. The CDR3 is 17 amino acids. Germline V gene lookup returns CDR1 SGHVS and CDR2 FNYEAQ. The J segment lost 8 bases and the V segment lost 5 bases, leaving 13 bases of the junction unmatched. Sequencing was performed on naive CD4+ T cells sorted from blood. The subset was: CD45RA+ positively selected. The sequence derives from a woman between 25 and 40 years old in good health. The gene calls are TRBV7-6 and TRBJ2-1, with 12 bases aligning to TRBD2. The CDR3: CASSPATSGRRGHEQFF. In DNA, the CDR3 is TGTGCCAGCAGCCCCGCCACTAGCGGGAGGAGAGGCCATGAGCAGTTCTTC.